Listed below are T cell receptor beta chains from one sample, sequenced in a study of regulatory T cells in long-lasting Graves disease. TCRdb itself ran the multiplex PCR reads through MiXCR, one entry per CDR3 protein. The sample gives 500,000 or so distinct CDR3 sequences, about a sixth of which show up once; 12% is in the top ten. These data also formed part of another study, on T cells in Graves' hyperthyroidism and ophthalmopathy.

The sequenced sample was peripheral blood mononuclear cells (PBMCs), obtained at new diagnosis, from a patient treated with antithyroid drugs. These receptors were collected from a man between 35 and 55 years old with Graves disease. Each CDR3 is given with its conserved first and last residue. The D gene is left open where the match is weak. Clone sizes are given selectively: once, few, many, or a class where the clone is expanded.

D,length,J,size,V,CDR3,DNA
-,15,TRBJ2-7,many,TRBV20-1,CSARRNRDLSYEQYF,TGCAGTGCTAGAAGGAACCGGGACCTCTCCTACGAGCAGTACTTC
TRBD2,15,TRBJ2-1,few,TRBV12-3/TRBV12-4,CASSGTSGRWNEQFF,TGTGCCAGCAGCGGAACTAGCGGGAGATGGAATGAGCAGTTCTTC
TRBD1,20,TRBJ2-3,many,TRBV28,CASSYVRGRADGPFRDTQYF,TGTGCCAGCAGTTATGTAAGGGGGCGGGCTGACGGTCCATTTAGGGATACGCAGTATTTT
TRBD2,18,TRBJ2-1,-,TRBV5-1,CASSLELAGPYTPNEQFF,TGCGCCAGCAGCTTGGAGCTAGCGGGACCGTATACCCCCAATGAGCAGTTCTTC
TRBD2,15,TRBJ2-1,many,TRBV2,CASITGTSGYNEQFF,TGTGCCAGCATCACCGGGACTAGCGGCTACAATGAGCAGTTCTTC
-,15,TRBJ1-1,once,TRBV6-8,CASTAARGTDTEAFF,TGTGCCAGCACAGCGGCTAGAGGCACGGACACTGAAGCTTTCTTT
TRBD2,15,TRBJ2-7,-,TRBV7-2,CASSLAGSGSYEQYF,TGTGCCAGCAGCTTAGCGGGTAGCGGGAGCTACGAGCAGTACTTC
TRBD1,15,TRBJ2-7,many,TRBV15,CATSREGTVLSEQYF,TGTGCCACCAGCAGAGAGGGGACAGTACTTAGCGAGCAGTACTTC
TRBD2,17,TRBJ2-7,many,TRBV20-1,CSAPRMGAGGRLYEQYF,TGCAGTGCCCCCAGGATGGGAGCGGGAGGGCGTTTATACGAGCAGTACTTC
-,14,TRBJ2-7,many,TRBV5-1,CASGEGFASYEQYF,TGCGCCAGCGGGGAAGGATTCGCCTCCTACGAGCAGTACTTC
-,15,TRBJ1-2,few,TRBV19,CASRSAGQANYGYTF,TGTGCCAGTAGATCGGCAGGGCAAGCTAACTATGGCTACACCTTC
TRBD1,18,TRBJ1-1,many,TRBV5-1,CASSWTIASGTENTEAFF,TGCGCCAGCAGCTGGACTATCGCCTCCGGGACAGAGAACACTGAAGCTTTCTTT
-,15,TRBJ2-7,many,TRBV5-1,CASSLAEGVGSQQYF,TGCGCCAGCAGCTTGGCGGAGGGGGTCGGGTCACAGCAGTACTTC
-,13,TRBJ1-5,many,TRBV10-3,CAISEAGNQPQHF,TGTGCCATCAGTGAAGCAGGGAATCAGCCCCAGCATTTT
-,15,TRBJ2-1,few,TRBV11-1,CASSGGAGSYNEQFF,TGTGCCAGCAGCGGGGGAGCGGGTTCCTACAATGAGCAGTTCTTC
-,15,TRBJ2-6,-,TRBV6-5,CASSSGAPGANVLTF,TGTGCCAGCAGTTCGGGGGCGCCCGGGGCCAACGTCCTGACTTTC
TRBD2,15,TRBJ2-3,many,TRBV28,CASSPLTSGEDTQYF,TGTGCCAGCAGCCCCCTGACTAGCGGTGAAGATACGCAGTATTTT
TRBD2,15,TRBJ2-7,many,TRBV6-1,CASSPMAGVSYEQYF,TGTGCCAGCAGCCCCATGGCGGGGGTCTCCTACGAGCAGTACTTC
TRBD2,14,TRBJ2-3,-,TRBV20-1,CSVRLARSTDTQYF,TGCAGTGTTCGACTAGCGAGAAGCACAGATACGCAGTATTTT
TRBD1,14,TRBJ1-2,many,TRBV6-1,CASSPGQGIYGYTF,TGTGCCAGCAGTCCGGGACAGGGAATCTATGGCTACACCTTC
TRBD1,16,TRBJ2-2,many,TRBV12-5,CASGPTQGRNTGELFF,TGTGCTAGTGGTCCTACACAGGGGAGGAACACCGGGGAGCTGTTTTTT
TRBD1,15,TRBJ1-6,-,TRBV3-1,CASSQEQGAGSPLHF,TGTGCCAGCAGCCAAGAACAGGGGGCCGGGTCACCCCTCCACTTT
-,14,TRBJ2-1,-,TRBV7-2,CASTGAQTYNEQFF,TGTGCCAGCACCGGAGCACAGACCTACAATGAGCAGTTCTTC